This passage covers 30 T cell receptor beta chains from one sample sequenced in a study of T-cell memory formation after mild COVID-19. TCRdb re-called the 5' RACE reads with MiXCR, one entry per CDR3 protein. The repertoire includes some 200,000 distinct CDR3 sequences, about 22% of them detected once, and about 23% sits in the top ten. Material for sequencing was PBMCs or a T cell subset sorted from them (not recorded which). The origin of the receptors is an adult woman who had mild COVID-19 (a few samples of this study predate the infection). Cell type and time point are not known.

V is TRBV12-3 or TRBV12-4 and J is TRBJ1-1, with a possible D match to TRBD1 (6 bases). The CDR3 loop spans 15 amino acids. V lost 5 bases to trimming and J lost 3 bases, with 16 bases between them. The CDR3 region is CASSPGRGGDTEAFF. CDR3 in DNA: TGTGCCAGCAGTCCCGGGAGGGGGGGAGACACTGAAGCTTTCTTT.

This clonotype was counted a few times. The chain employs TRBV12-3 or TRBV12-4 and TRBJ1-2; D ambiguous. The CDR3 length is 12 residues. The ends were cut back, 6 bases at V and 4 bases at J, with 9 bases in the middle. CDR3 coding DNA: TGTGCCAGCAGCTCATCCAGCTATGGCTACACCTTC. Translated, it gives CASSSSSYGYTF.

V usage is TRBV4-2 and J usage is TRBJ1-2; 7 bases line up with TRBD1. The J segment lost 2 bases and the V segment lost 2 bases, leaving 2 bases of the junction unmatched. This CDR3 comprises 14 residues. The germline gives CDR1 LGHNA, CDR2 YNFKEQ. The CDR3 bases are TGTGCCAGCAGCCAACGGACAGGAAACTATGGCTACACCTTC. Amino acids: CASSQRTGNYGYTF.

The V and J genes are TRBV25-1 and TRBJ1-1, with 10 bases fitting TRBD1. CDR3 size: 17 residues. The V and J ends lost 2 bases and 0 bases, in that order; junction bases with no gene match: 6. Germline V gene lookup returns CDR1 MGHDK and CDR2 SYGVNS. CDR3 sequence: CASSEETGGLLNTEAFF. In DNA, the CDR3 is TGTGCCAGCAGTGAAGAGACAGGGGGCCTGTTGAACACTGAAGCTTTCTTT.

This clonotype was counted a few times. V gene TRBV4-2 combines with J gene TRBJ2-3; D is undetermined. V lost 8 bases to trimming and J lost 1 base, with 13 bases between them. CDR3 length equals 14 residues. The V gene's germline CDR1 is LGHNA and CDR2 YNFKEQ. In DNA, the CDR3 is TGTGCCAGCGGTACTGGCCTCCGCACAGATACGCAGTATTTT. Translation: CASGTGLRTDTQYF.

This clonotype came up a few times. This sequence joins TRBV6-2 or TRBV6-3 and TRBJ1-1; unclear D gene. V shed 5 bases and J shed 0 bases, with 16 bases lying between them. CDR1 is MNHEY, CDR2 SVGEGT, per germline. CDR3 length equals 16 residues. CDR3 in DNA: TGTGCCAGCAGTGCCCGCCCTTTGGCTATGAACACTGAAGCTTTCTTT. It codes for CASSARPLAMNTEAFF.

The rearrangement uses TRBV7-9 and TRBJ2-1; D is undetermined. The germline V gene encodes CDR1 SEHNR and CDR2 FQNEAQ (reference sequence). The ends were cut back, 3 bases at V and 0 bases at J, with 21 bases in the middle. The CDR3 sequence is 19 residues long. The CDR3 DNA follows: TGTGCCAGCAGCTTTAGCCGGCTGGAGCGACTGACCTCCTACAATGAGCAGTTCTTC. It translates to CASSFSRLERLTSYNEQFF.

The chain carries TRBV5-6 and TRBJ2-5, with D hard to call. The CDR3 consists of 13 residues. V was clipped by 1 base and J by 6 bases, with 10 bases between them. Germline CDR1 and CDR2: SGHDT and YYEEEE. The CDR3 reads CASSLWWDKTQYF. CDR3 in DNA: TGTGCCAGCAGCTTGTGGTGGGATAAGACCCAGTACTTC.

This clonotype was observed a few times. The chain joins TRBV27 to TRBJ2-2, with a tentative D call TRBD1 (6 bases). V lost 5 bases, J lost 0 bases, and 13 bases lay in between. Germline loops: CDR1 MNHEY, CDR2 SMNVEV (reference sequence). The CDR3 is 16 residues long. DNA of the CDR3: TGTGCCAGCAGTCCAAGGAGGACAGCGAACACCGGGGAGCTGTTTTTT. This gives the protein CASSPRRTANTGELFF.

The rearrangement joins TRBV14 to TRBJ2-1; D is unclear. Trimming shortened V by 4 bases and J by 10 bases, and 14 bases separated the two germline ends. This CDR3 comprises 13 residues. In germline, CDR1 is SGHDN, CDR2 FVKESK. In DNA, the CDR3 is TGTGCCAGCAGCCCGATGAGGACCAACGAGCAGTTCTTC. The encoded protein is CASSPMRTNEQFF.

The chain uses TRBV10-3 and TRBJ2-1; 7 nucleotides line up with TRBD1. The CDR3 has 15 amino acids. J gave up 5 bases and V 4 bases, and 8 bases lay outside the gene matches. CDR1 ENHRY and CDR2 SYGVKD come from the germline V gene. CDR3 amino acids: CAISAGKGTDNEQFF. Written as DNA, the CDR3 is TGTGCCATCAGTGCCGGAAAAGGGACAGACAATGAGCAGTTCTTC.

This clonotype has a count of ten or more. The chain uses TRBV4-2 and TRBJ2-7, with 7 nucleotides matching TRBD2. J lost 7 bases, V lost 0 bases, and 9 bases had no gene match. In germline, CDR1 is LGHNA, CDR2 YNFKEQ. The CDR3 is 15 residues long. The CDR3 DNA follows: TGTGCCAGCAGCCAAGAAGACGGGGGGTCCGGGGAGCAGTACTTC. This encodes CASSQEDGGSGEQYF.

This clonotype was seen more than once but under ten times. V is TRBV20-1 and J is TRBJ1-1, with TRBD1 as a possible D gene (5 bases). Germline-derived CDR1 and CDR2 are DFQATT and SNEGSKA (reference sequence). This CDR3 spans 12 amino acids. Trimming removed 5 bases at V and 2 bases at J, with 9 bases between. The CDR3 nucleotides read TGCAGTGCTCCGGGACCTAACACTGAAGCTTTCTTT. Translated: CSAPGPNTEAFF.

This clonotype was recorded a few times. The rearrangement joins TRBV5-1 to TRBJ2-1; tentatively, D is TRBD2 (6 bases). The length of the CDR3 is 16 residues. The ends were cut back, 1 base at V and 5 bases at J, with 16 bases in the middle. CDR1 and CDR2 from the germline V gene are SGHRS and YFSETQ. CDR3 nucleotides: TGCGCCAGCAGCTTGAAGGGGACTCCAGTACACAATGAGCAGTTCTTC. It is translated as CASSLKGTPVHNEQFF.

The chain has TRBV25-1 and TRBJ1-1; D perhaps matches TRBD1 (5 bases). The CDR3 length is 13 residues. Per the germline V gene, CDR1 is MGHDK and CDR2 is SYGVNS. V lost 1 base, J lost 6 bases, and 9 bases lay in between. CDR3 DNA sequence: TGTGCCAGCAGTGAATTTTCAGGGTCTGAAGCTTTCTTT. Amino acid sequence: CASSEFSGSEAFF. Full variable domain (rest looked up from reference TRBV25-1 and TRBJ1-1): EADIYQTPRYLVIGTGKKITLECSQTMGHDKMYWYQQDPGMELHLIHYSYGVNSTEKGDLSSESTVSRIRTEHFPLTLESARPSHTSQYLCASSEFSGSEAFFGQGTRLTVV.

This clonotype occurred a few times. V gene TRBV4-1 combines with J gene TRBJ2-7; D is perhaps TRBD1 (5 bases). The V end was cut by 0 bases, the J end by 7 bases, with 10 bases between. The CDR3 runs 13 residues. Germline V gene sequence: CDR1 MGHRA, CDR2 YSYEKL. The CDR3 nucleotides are TGCGCCAGCAGCCAAGATAGGGGATATGAGCAGTACTTC. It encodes CASSQDRGYEQYF.

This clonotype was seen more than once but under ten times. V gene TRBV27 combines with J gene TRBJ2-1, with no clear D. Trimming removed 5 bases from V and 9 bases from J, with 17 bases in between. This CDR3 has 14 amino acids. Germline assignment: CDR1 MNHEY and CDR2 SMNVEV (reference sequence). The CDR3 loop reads CASSLRSAVSEQFF. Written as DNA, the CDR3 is TGTGCCAGCAGTCTCCGGTCCGCCGTAAGTGAGCAGTTCTTC.

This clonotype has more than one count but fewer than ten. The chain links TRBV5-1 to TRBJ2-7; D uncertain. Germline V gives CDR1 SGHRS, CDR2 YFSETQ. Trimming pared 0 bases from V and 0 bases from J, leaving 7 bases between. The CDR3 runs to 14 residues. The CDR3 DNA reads TGCGCCAGCAGCTTGGATCTCGTCTCCTACGAGCAGTACTTC. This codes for CASSLDLVSYEQYF.

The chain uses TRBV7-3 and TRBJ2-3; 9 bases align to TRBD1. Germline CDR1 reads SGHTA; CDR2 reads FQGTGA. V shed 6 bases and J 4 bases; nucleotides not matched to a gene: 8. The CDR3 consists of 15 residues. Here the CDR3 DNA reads TGTGCCAGCAGTCGGACAGGGGTGGTGCCAGATACGCAGTATTTT. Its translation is CASSRTGVVPDTQYF.

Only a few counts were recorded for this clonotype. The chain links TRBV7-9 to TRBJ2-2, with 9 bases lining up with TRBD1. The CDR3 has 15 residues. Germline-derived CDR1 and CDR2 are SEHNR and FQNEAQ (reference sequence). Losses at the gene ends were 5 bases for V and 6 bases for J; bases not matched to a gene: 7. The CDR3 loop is CASSPGQGSPGELFF. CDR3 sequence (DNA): TGTGCCAGCAGCCCCGGACAGGGGAGTCCCGGGGAGCTGTTTTTT.

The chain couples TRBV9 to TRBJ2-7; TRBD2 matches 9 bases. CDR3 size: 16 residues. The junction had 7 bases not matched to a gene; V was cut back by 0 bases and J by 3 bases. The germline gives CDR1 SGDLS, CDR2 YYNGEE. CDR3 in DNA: TGTGCCAGCAGCGTAGCCATGACTAGCGGACTCTACGAGCAGTACTTC. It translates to CASSVAMTSGLYEQYF.

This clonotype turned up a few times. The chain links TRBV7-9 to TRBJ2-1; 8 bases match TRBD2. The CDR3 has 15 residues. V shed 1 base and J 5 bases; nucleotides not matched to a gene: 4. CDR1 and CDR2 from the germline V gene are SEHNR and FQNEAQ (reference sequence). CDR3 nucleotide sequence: TGTGCCAGCAGCTTAGTACTAGCGGCGAACAATGAGCAGTTCTTC. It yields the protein CASSLVLAANNEQFF.

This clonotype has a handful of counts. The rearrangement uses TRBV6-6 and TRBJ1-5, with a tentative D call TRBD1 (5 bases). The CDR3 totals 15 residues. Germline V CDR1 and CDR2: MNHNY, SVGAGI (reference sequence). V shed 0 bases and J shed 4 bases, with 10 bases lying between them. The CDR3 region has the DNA TGTGCCAGCAGTTACTCAGGGGCGGTAAATCAGCCCCAGCATTTT. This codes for CASSYSGAVNQPQHF.

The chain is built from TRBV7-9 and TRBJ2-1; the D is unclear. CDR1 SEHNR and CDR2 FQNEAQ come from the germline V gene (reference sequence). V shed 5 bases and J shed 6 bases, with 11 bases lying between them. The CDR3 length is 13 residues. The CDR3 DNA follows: TGTGCCAGCAGCCCGTTACCGCGCAATGAGCAGTTCTTC. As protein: CASSPLPRNEQFF.

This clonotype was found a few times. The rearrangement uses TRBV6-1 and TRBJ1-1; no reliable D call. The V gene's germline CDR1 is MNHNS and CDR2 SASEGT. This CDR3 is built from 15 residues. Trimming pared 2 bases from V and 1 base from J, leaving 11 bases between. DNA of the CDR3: TGTGCCAGCAGTGAAAACGCCGACTCGAACACTGAAGCTTTCTTT. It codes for CASSENADSNTEAFF.

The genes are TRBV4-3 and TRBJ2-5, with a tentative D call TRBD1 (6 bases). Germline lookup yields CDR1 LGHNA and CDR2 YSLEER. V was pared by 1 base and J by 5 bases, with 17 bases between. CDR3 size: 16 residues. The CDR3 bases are TGCGCCAGCAGCCAAGGACCCAACAGGGCTGGGGAGACCCAGTACTTC. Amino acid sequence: CASSQGPNRAGETQYF.

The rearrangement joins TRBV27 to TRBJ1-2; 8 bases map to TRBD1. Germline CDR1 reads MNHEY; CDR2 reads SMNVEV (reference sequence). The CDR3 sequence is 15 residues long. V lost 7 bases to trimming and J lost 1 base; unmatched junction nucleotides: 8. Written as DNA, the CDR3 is TGTGCCAGCATGGGGCAGGGGGCGCTTAACTATGGCTACACCTTC. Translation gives CASMGQGALNYGYTF.

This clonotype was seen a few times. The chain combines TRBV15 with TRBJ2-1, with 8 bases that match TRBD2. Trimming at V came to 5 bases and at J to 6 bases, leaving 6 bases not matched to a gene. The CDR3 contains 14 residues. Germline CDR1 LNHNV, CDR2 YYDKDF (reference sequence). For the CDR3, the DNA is TGTGCCACCAGCCGTCTCGGGGGGGCCAATGAGCAGTTCTTC. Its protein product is CATSRLGGANEQFF.

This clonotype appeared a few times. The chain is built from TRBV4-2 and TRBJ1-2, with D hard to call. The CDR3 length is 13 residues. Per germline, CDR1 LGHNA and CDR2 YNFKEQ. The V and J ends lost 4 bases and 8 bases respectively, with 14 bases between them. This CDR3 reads CASSPPMGPGYTF. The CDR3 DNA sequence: TGTGCCAGCAGCCCCCCAATGGGCCCAGGCTACACCTTC.

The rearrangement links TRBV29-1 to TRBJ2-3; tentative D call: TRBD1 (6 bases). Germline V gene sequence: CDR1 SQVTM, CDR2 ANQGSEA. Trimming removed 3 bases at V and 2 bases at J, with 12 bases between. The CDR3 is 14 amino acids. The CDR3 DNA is TGCAGCGTTGAGGCGAGACAGGCCACAGATACGCAGTATTTT. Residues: CSVEARQATDTQYF.